This TCR beta chain originates from a study of blood T cells in healthy people across ages. Combining a sample-barcoded 5' primer with a J-beta primer mix, a second PCR ran for about 7 to 12 cycles. TCRdb reprocessed the 5' RACE reads with MiXCR, giving one entry per CDR3 protein. The data contain fewer than 950,000 distinct CDR3 sequences, under 40% of them seen just once; the ten biggest clones take up under 15%. The CDR3 has 16 amino acids. Trimming left V 2 bases short and J 7 bases short, with 21 bases between. Sequencing was performed on blood. This receptor was obtained from a man aged 18-30 years in good health. The chain combines TRBV12-3 or TRBV12-4 with TRBJ2-7; D tentatively reads TRBD1 or TRBD2 (5 bases each). CDR3 DNA: TGTGCCAGCAGTTTAAGGGGTCGGGACCGGGCAGGGGAGCAGTACTTC. Translated: CASSLRGRDRAGEQYF.